This T cell receptor (beta chain) emerged from a study of CD8 T cells in Susac syndrome. Study observations and caveats: As acknowledged by the study, its TCR sequencing and HLA analysis included a relatively small number of individuals.

Reverse transcription of roughly 0.45 to 1 ug RNA used random hexamers. Multiplex immunoSEQ PCR targeted 54 Vbeta and 13 Jbeta TCR beta segments. Each CDR3 protein is one row after TCRdb ran MiXCR on the immunoSEQ multiplex PCR reads. This table holds 150,000 to 200,000 distinct CDR3 sequences, over 85% found once. With V trimmed by 2 bases and J by 8 bases, 3 bases remained unmatched. CDR3 length equals 16 residues. Per germline, CDR1 MNHNS and CDR2 SASEGT. TCR beta was sequenced from blood CD8+ and CD4+ T cells. In its sample, this clonotype was seen once. No antigen is known for it. The chain joins TRBV6-1 to TRBJ2-4; 16 positions agree with TRBD2. Sequenced sample: CD4+ T cells from PBMCs. The clonotype comes from a human donor with multiple sclerosis. CDR3 in amino acids: CASSEYGTSGRDIQYF. The CDR3 DNA reads as TGTGCCAGCAGTGAATATGGGACTAGCGGGAGGGACATTCAGTACTTC.